Listed below are T cell receptor beta chains from one sample, sequenced in a study of CD8+ T cells in alopecia areata. Generated by immunoSEQ multiplex PCR, the TCRdb table keeps only in-frame clones and is missing some. There are around 100,000 clones in the sample; over 75% occur only once, and over 8.5% lies in the top ten. Specimen: CD8+ T cells sorted from blood, collected at approximately week 34, from a patient treated with tofacitinib. All receptors derive from a human donor with alopecia areata. The CDR3 runs from the conserved cysteine through the conserved F or W. D genes are given only for firm matches. The listing skips clone size in some rows; elsewhere it reads once, few, many or a size class.

v_gene	abundance	j_gene	d_gene	CDR3nt	CDR3aa
TRBV2	once	TRBJ2-7	NA	TGTGCCAGCAGTGTAAACACCAGGTACGAGCAGTACTTC	CASSVNTRYEQYF
TRBV13	NA	TRBJ1-6	TRBD1	TGTGCCAGCAGCCGCCGGGACAGATATAATTCACCCCTCCACTTT	CASSRRDRYNSPLHF
TRBV27	NA	TRBJ1-1	NA	TGTGCCAGCAGTGTGACAGGAGGGAACACTGAAGCTTTCTTT	CASSVTGGNTEAFF
TRBV5-4	once	TRBJ2-7	TRBD2	TGTGCCAGCAGCTTGGGCCTAGCGGGTCTCTACGAGCAGTACTTC	CASSLGLAGLYEQYF
TRBV7-9	NA	TRBJ1-1	NA	TGTGCCAGCAGCCTTCCGTTTCCTCCCGCGGTCACTGAAGCTTTCTTT	CASSLPFPPAVTEAFF
TRBV29-1	NA	TRBJ2-1	NA	TGCAGCGTTGTTTATGGAATCAATGAGCAGTTCTTC	CSVVYGINEQFF
TRBV19	once	TRBJ2-7	NA	TGTGCCAGTAGTATTCTCCAGGGAGCCTACGAGCAGTACTTC	CASSILQGAYEQYF
TRBV2	NA	TRBJ2-5	TRBD1	TGTGCCAGCAGTGATGTCGCAGGGGGCGGTGAGACCCAGTACTTC	CASSDVAGGGETQYF
TRBV6-5	NA	TRBJ1-1	NA	TGTGCCAGCAGTTACTCAGGGCAGCATGAAGCTTTCTTT	CASSYSGQHEAFF
TRBV5-1	NA	TRBJ2-7	NA	TGCGCCAGCAGCTTGGATATAGGGGCGCCCGAGCAGTACTTC	CASSLDIGAPEQYF
TRBV7-9	NA	TRBJ2-7	TRBD2	TGTGCCAGCAGCTCCCCCGATAGCGGGAGCGCGCGCTCCTACGAGCAGTACTTC	CASSSPDSGSARSYEQYF
TRBV4-2	NA	TRBJ2-2	NA	TGTGCCAGCAGCCAAGAAACAGGGAACACCGGGGAGCTGTTTTTT	CASSQETGNTGELFF
TRBV28	few	TRBJ2-2	TRBD1	TGTGCCAGCGCGTATGGCAGGGGGCTGGTCACCGGGGAGCTGTTTTTT	CASAYGRGLVTGELFF
TRBV27	NA	TRBJ2-7	NA	TGTGCCAGCAGCCGACGTCAGAATGGGTACGAGCAGTACTTC	CASSRRQNGYEQYF
TRBV29-1	NA	TRBJ1-2	NA	TGCAGCGTTGAATTCTGGCAGACGTACACCTTC	CSVEFWQTYTF
TRBV6-1	NA	TRBJ2-7	NA	TGTGCCAGCAGTGAAGAGGTCAGCACAAGCTCCTACGAGCAGTACTTC	CASSEEVSTSSYEQYF
TRBV25-1	few	TRBJ2-7	NA	TGTGCCAGCAGTGAAGCTTACGGGGTGGTGAGCGAGCAGTACTTC	CASSEAYGVVSEQYF
TRBV27	NA	TRBJ2-7	TRBD1	TGTGCCAGCATGGGGACAGGCTACGAGCAGTACTTC	CASMGTGYEQYF
TRBV7-2	NA	TRBJ2-3	NA	TGTGCCAGCAGCTCACCGGGACGCTACACAGATACGCAGTATTTT	CASSSPGRYTDTQYF
TRBV18	NA	TRBJ2-7	NA	TGTGCCAGCTCACCAGACGTTTACGAGCAGTACTTC	CASSPDVYEQYF
TRBV7-9	NA	TRBJ2-3	TRBD2	TGTGCCAGCAGCTTAGGCGGCGGGAGGTTGACAGATACGCAGTATTTT	CASSLGGGRLTDTQYF
TRBV7-7	NA	TRBJ2-6	NA	TGTGCCAGCAGCTTGGACAGCTCTGGGGCCAACGTCCTGACTTTC	CASSLDSSGANVLTF
TRBV29-1	NA	TRBJ2-7	TRBD2	TGCAGCGTTGAAGGCTTGCGGGGGGTCAGCTCCTACGAGCAGTACTTC	CSVEGLRGVSSYEQYF
TRBV6-5	once	TRBJ2-3	TRBD2	TGTGCCACTCGGGAGGGCACAGATACGCAGTATTTT	CATREGTDTQYF
TRBV5-1	NA	TRBJ2-1	TRBD1	TGCGCCAGCACCCAGGGGGCGAATGAGCAGTTCTTC	CASTQGANEQFF
TRBV7-8	NA	TRBJ2-3	NA	TGTGCCAGCAGCGGGGCCCCTGTTGGGGCGCCAGATACGCAGTATTTT	CASSGAPVGAPDTQYF
TRBV7-9	few	TRBJ1-3	NA	TGTGCCAGCAGCTTAGCACGGACAATCCGAGGAAACACCATATATTTT	CASSLARTIRGNTIYF
TRBV6-5	NA	TRBJ2-1	TRBD2	TGTGCCAGCAGTTTCGGGGGGGCCCCCTACAATGAGCAGTTCTTC	CASSFGGAPYNEQFF
TRBV14	few	TRBJ2-7	NA	TGTGCCAGCAGCCAAGTGGGCACCGCCTACGAGCAGTACTTC	CASSQVGTAYEQYF
TRBV5-1	NA	TRBJ1-4	NA	TGCGCCAGCAGCTTGGCCGAAATCACCACGACTAATGAAAAACTGTTTTTT	CASSLAEITTTNEKLFF
TRBV5-1	NA	TRBJ2-7	NA	TGCGCCCCAGGACAGTTCGGACAGACGAAGACTTATAGCTCCTACGAGCAGTACTTC	CAPGQFGQTKTYSSYEQYF
TRBV29-1	NA	TRBJ2-2	NA	TGCAGCGTACAGGACCCACAGACCGGGGAGCTGTTTTTT	CSVQDPQTGELFF
TRBV4-1	NA	TRBJ2-1	NA	TGCGCCAGCAGCCAAGAGGGTTGGGAGCAGTTCTTC	CASSQEGWEQFF
TRBV9	NA	TRBJ2-7	NA	TGTGCCAGCAGCCCCCCTGGAGGGGAGCAGTACTTC	CASSPPGGEQYF
TRBV5-1	NA	TRBJ2-1	NA	TGCGCCAGCAGCTCCCTCGAGGGGAACAATGAGCAGTTCTTC	CASSSLEGNNEQFF
TRBV13	NA	TRBJ2-1	TRBD2	TGTGCCAGCAGCTTACTAGCGGGGGGCGCAACCCCGTACAATGAGCAGTTCTTC	CASSLLAGGATPYNEQFF
TRBV7-9	NA	TRBJ1-3	NA	TGTGCCAGCAGCCCACGTGTTCGGGGAAGCTCTGGAAACACCATATATTTT	CASSPRVRGSSGNTIYF
TRBV4-1	NA	TRBJ2-2	NA	TGCGCCAGCAGCATAAGGGATCCGGTGGACACCGGGGAGCTGTTTTTT	CASSIRDPVDTGELFF
TRBV7-9	NA	TRBJ2-5	NA	TGTGCCAGCAGCTTCGTGGTCCCTTTGGAGACCCAGTACTTC	CASSFVVPLETQYF
TRBV9	once	TRBJ1-2	NA	TGTGCCAGCAGCGCTACAGGGAGCCAGTACTATGGCTACACCTTC	CASSATGSQYYGYTF
TRBV6-1	NA	TRBJ2-1	NA	TGTGCCAGCGTCGACAGGGTCGGGGAGGACAATGAGCAGTTCTTC	CASVDRVGEDNEQFF
TRBV9	NA	TRBJ2-4	TRBD2	TGTGCCAGCAGCCCTAGCGGGGGGCCTCACGGAAAAACCAAAAACATTCAGTACTTC	CASSPSGGPHGKTKNIQYF
TRBV5-6	NA	TRBJ2-2	NA	TGTGCCAGCAGCTTGGAAGGGTGGCGAAACACCGGGGAGCTGTTTTTT	CASSLEGWRNTGELFF
TRBV27	NA	TRBJ1-1	NA	TGTGCCAGCAGCCCATGGACCGGGTCGGGCACTGAAGCTTTCTTT	CASSPWTGSGTEAFF
TRBV5-8	NA	TRBJ2-1	TRBD2	TGTGCCAGCAGGATAGCGGGGGACTCCTACAATGAGCAGTTCTTC	CASRIAGDSYNEQFF
TRBV11-2	NA	TRBJ2-1	TRBD2	TGTGCCAGCAGCTTGTGGCTAGCGGGGGCCTACTACAATGAGCAGTTCTTC	CASSLWLAGAYYNEQFF
TRBV5-4	NA	TRBJ2-1	NA	TGTGCCAGCAGCATCGGACTATATGAGCAGTTCTTC	CASSIGLYEQFF
TRBV30	once	TRBJ2-4	NA	TGTGCCTGGTTCGTACCCACCAAAAACATTCAGTACTTC	CAWFVPTKNIQYF